This TCR beta chain was found in a study of response to subunit inactivated influenza vaccine. General study results and limits: The authors proposed limited new T cell recruitment per seasonal influenza vaccination.

Trimming removed 0 bases at V and 5 bases at J, with 10 bases between. The CDR3 has 14 amino acids. Germline lookup yields CDR1 LGHNA and CDR2 YNFKEQ. TCRdb re-called the RT-PCR reads with MiXCR, one entry per CDR3 protein. The sample has about 800,000 distinct CDR3 sequences; about 20% are singletons. In this sample, this clonotype turned up a few times. The antigen is not known. The sequences come from PBMCs from blood, collected 4 to 6 days after vaccination. The chain is built from TRBV4-2 and TRBJ2-5; D is undetermined. This TCR derives from a middle-aged man who received an inactivated influenza vaccine. The CDR3 DNA sequence: TGTGCCAGCAGCCAAGAGCCGTCGGACGAGACCCAGTACTTC. It codes for CASSQEPSDETQYF.